This TCR beta chain is from a study of metastatic and nonmetastatic thyroid tumors (dated by TCRdb to the early 2020s). The study in broad terms: The researchers compared repertoires between peripheral blood samples and tumor or nodule tissue samples from patients with malignant or benign thyroid disease. The investigation overall reported the following: In both blood and tumor samples, TCR beta diversity was reported to be significantly higher in malignant tumors than in benign nodules.

None of the patients had been given any treatment before thyroid surgery. The study retrospectively analysed patient clinical samples collected from the early 2010s to the late 2010s using T-cell receptor beta sequencing. Taking its sample share into account, this clone is medium-sized (0.01 to 0.1%). Which antigen it targets is not known. Per-base quality was not reported, and no clone a single base away is much larger than it. V has 4 bases trimmed and J has 10 bases trimmed; junction bases matching no gene number 9. The CDR3, from cysteine to phenylalanine, totals 13 residues. Here the CDR3 DNA is all that survives: 39 bases in frame from base 1. CDR1 and CDR2 are read off the germline V gene as MNHNS and SASEGT. Receptors were amplified or captured by PCR. The sequencer was an Illumina HiSeq 4000. High-throughput sequencing was used to profile the CDR3 region of the TCR beta-chain in every patient. The source study handled its data this way. Drawing on CDR3 differences between clinicopathological groups, the researchers built a classifier meant to tell apart patients with distant-metastatic papillary thyroid cancer. Repertoire diversity was assessed with the Shannon index, and tumor-blood repertoire similarity with the Morisita-Horn index. The public sequencing data were trimmed at Q25 with fastp and processed into clonotypes with MiXCR by TCRdb, which kept only in-frame beta chains. The V and J calls reflect TCRdb's pipeline rather than the authors' work. The sample table shows 25,000 to 35,000 clones, and roughly 17% are seen once. The ten largest clonotypes hold approximately 4.8% of the sample.

In this chain, TRBV6-1 is recombined with TRBJ1-1, and TRBD1 matches 7 of the central bases. The specimen sequenced was blood. The clonotype originates from a female donor with papillary thyroid cancer or a benign thyroid nodule (not recorded which). Some clones in this sample may be carry-over from other donors' samples. The nucleotide sequence reads TGTGCCAGCAGTGGGATCCAGGGGGACGGAGCTTTCTTT. Translated, it reads CASSGIQGDGAFF.